A single sample gave rise to the 27 T cell receptor beta chains below, sequenced in a study of spatial heterogeneity in lung cancer. General study results and limits: Intratumoral expanded alpha and beta TCR counts were found to track tumor mutation counts.

MiXCR, run by TCRdb on the 5' RACE reads, gives a single entry per CDR3 protein. Seen here are around 9,300 distinct CDR3 sequences, roughly half observed once, and the top ten hold about 28%. Time point specified: sample taken at primary tumor resection. No antigens are known for them. The sequenced sample was lung tumor tissue, obtained at surgery. The receptors come from a female donor with early-stage non-small cell lung cancer.

This sequence joins TRBV9 and TRBJ2-1, with 16 bases that match TRBD2. CDR1 SGDLS and CDR2 YYNGEE come from the germline V gene. CDR3 length: 16 residues. V lost 4 bases to trimming and J lost 6 bases; unmatched junction nucleotides: 4. The CDR3 loop reads CASSTGTSGRANEQFF. The CDR3 coding sequence is TGTGCCAGCAGCACCGGGACTAGCGGGAGGGCCAATGAGCAGTTCTTC.

This sequence joins TRBV28 and TRBJ2-7; the D gene is possibly TRBD2 (6 bases). The CDR3 extends over 14 amino acids. Trimming stripped 3 bases from V and 0 bases from J, with 9 bases between. Germline-derived CDR1 and CDR2 are MDHEN and SYDVKM. DNA of the CDR3: TGTGCCAGCAGTTTGGGAGGATTCTCCTACGAGCAGTACTTC. It is translated as CASSLGGFSYEQYF.

The chain employs TRBV7-9 and TRBJ2-7; 9 bases align to TRBD1. The CDR3 has 15 residues. Trimming removed 3 bases from V and 4 bases from J; junction bases left unmatched: 7. CDR1 and CDR2 (germline): SEHNR, FQNEAQ (reference sequence). The CDR3 reads CASSLLGTGTYEQYF. The CDR3 DNA reads as TGTGCCAGCAGCTTGTTGGGGACAGGGACATACGAGCAGTACTTC.

The chain is built from TRBV3-1 and TRBJ2-1, with 13 bases aligning to TRBD2. Looked up from germline, CDR1 is LGHDT and CDR2 is YNNKEL (reference sequence). V was clipped by 4 bases and J by 6 bases; unmatched bases: 6. The CDR3 totals 16 residues. The CDR3 loop is CASSRLTSGRGNEQFF. CDR3 coding DNA: TGTGCCAGCAGCCGCCTAACTAGCGGGAGGGGCAATGAGCAGTTCTTC.

This chain connects TRBV19 to TRBJ2-1; D call uncertain. V lost 5 bases to trimming and J lost 8 bases, with 10 bases between them. CDR1 is LNHDA, CDR2 SQIVND, per germline (reference sequence). The CDR3 runs to 12 residues. The CDR3 loop is CASSPGGYEQFF. The CDR3 DNA sequence: TGTGCCAGTAGTCCCGGTGGGTATGAGCAGTTCTTC.

The gene calls are TRBV7-2 and TRBJ2-1, with 13 bases identical to TRBD2. The V and J ends lost 4 bases and 12 bases, in that order; junction bases with no gene match: 9. Germline-derived CDR1 and CDR2 are SGHTA and FQGNSA. The CDR3 totals 15 residues. CDR3 protein: CASSSGTSGVTVQFF. The CDR3 DNA is TGTGCCAGCAGCTCAGGGACTAGCGGGGTTACTGTGCAGTTCTTC.

The chain recombines TRBV12-5 with TRBJ2-2; TRBD1 matches at 7 bases. CDR1 LGHNT and CDR2 FRNRAP come from the germline V gene. Trimming cost V 6 bases and J 6 bases; bases outside gene matches: 4. The CDR3 has 13 residues. As DNA, the CDR3 is TGTGCTAGTGGGTTAACAGGGGCCGGGGAGCTGTTTTTT. It codes for CASGLTGAGELFF.

The chain has TRBV3-1 and TRBJ1-3, with 8 nucleotides matching TRBD1. V gave up 1 base and J gave up 3 bases; unmatched junction bases: 5. CDR3 length: 16 residues. CDR1 and CDR2 (germline): LGHDT, YNNKEL (reference sequence). The CDR3 nucleotides read TGTGCCAGCAGCCAAGGCATCACAGGGGGTGGAAACACCATATATTTT. Protein: CASSQGITGGGNTIYF.

This rearrangement joins TRBV6-5 to TRBJ2-1; 8 bases align to TRBD2. Trimming removed 8 bases from V and 6 bases from J; junction bases left unmatched: 6. Germline lookup yields CDR1 MNHEY and CDR2 SVGAGI. The CDR3 contains 13 residues. CDR3 protein: CASARGGGNEQFF. The CDR3 DNA sequence: TGTGCCAGCGCCCGGGGGGGAGGCAATGAGCAGTTCTTC.

The chain employs TRBV6-1 and TRBJ2-2; the match to TRBD1 covers 9 bases. Per the germline V gene, CDR1 is MNHNS and CDR2 is SASEGT. This CDR3 is 16 amino acids long. Trimming removed 6 bases from V and 3 bases from J; junction bases left unmatched: 8. CDR3 sequence: CASRPTGGAYTGELFF. CDR3 DNA: TGTGCCAGCAGGCCTACAGGGGGCGCTTACACCGGGGAGCTGTTTTTT.

CDR3 sequence (DNA): TGTGCCAGCAGTTACGGCGGGGGGGCGATGGGTACGCAGTATTTT. Amino acids: CASSYGGGAMGTQYF. This chain uses TRBV6-5 with TRBJ2-3, with 9 bases fitting TRBD2. The germline gives CDR1 MNHEY, CDR2 SVGAGI. The CDR3 spans 15 residues. The V gene end was trimmed by 2 bases and the J gene end by 8 bases; junction bases not matched to a gene: 8.

The rearrangement uses TRBV7-2 and TRBJ1-4; D is possibly TRBD1 (6 bases). Trimming took 7 bases from V and 7 from J, leaving 13 bases between them. This CDR3 is 13 amino acids long. Germline V gene lookup returns CDR1 SGHTA and CDR2 FQGNSA. The CDR3 loop reads CASKGDTFEKLFF. CDR3 in DNA: TGTGCCAGCAAGGGGGACACCTTTGAAAAACTGTTTTTT. Full variable domain (outside the CDR3, taken from reference TRBV7-2 and TRBJ1-4): GAGVSQSPSNKVTEKGKDVELRCDPISGHTALYWYRQSLGQGLEFLIYFQGNSAPDKSGLPSDRFSAERTGGSVSTLTIQRTQQEDSAVYLCASKGDTFEKLFFGSGTQLSVL.

The chain combines TRBV7-9 with TRBJ1-5, with 8 bases matching TRBD1. This CDR3 region has 14 residues. V dropped 1 base and J dropped 6; count of bases not matched to a gene: 2. Per the germline V gene, CDR1 is SEHNR and CDR2 is FQNEAQ (reference sequence). In DNA, the CDR3 is TGTGCCAGCAGCTTAGGGCAGGGGGCTCAGCCCCAGCATTTT. Translating gives CASSLGQGAQPQHF.

By proportion, this clonotype is medium-sized. V and J are TRBV7-9 and TRBJ2-7, with no clear D. V lost 2 bases, J lost 0 bases, and 5 bases lay in between. CDR3 length: 13 amino acids. Per the germline V gene, CDR1 is SEHNR and CDR2 is FQNEAQ (reference sequence). This CDR3 is CASSLPTSYEQYF. In DNA form, the CDR3 reads TGTGCCAGCAGCTTACCGACCTCCTACGAGCAGTACTTC.

The chain joins TRBV6-1 to TRBJ1-6, with D perhaps matching TRBD1 (6 bases). The CDR3 is 14 residues long. Trimming took off 4 bases at V and 7 bases at J, with 11 bases between the two ends. Germline loops: CDR1 MNHNS, CDR2 SASEGT. The CDR3 spells CASSVVDSNSPLHF. DNA for the CDR3: TGTGCCAGCAGTGTAGTGGACAGCAATTCACCCCTCCACTTT.

This clonotype was observed a few times. J is TRBJ2-7 and V is TRBV5-4; no firm D call. V was shortened by 2 bases and J by 0 bases, with 6 bases between the two germline ends. The germline gives CDR1 SGHNT, CDR2 YYREEE (reference sequence). There are 13 residues in the CDR3. Here the CDR3 DNA reads TGTGCCAGCAGCTTCCAACGCTCCTACGAGCAGTACTTC. It is translated as CASSFQRSYEQYF.

This clonotype was counted between two and nine times. The chain uses TRBV20-1 and TRBJ2-2; weak D call: TRBD2 (6 bases). V was shortened by 3 bases and J by 1 base, with 12 bases between the two germline ends. Germline V gene sequence: CDR1 DFQATT, CDR2 SNEGSKA (reference sequence). The CDR3 is made up of 15 amino acids. The CDR3 spells CSASPGLLNTGELFF. DNA of the CDR3: TGCAGTGCTAGTCCGGGACTCCTGAACACCGGGGAGCTGTTTTTT.

This clonotype was detected only once. The chain employs TRBV29-1 and TRBJ2-1, with TRBD1 matching 8 bases. CDR1 is SQVTM, CDR2 ANQGSEA, per germline. The CDR3 covers 13 residues. The CDR3 here is CSARRGPNNEQFF. Here the CDR3 DNA reads TGCAGTGCCCGCAGGGGGCCGAACAATGAGCAGTTCTTC.

This chain joins TRBV7-9 and TRBJ2-7, with D maybe TRBD1 (6 bases). Looked up from germline, CDR1 is SEHNR and CDR2 is FQNEAQ (reference sequence). Trimming left V 5 bases short and J 5 bases short, with 10 bases between. The CDR3 loop spans 12 amino acids. CDR3 in DNA: TGTGCCAGCAGCAAAGGACAGCACGAGCAGTACTTC. It encodes CASSKGQHEQYF.

This clonotype showed up just a few times. The V and J genes are TRBV27 and TRBJ2-1; no definite D call. V gave up 5 bases and J gave up 5 bases, with 13 bases separating them. The CDR3 length is 14 residues. CDR1 is MNHEY and CDR2 is SMNVEV in the germline V gene (reference sequence). In nucleotides, the CDR3 is TGTGCCAGCAGTCCCCGCAGTACTAACAATGAGCAGTTCTTC. Amino acids: CASSPRSTNNEQFF.

The chain joins TRBV6-5 to TRBJ1-2, with D perhaps matching TRBD1 (5 bases). The V gene lost 6 bases and the J gene lost 5 bases, with 10 bases spanning the gap. Germline CDR1 reads MNHEY; CDR2 reads SVGAGI. CDR3 size: 12 residues. CDR3 in DNA: TGTGCCAGCAGATTTGAGGGGTATGGCTACACCTTC. This translates into CASRFEGYGYTF.

The chain uses TRBV12-3 or TRBV12-4 and TRBJ1-1; TRBD1 matches 10 bases. Losses at the gene ends were 6 bases for V and 4 bases for J; bases not matched to a gene: 2. The CDR3 totals 13 residues. Here the CDR3 reads CASRDRGPTEAFF. CDR3 sequence (DNA): TGTGCCAGCAGAGACAGGGGGCCCACTGAAGCTTTCTTT.

V is TRBV12-3 or TRBV12-4 and J is TRBJ2-5; no clear D. The germline V and J ends were trimmed by 6 bases and 6 bases, with 14 bases remaining between them. The CDR3 is 13 residues long. The CDR3, as DNA: TGTGCCAGCAGGTTACTGGGCGTGAAGACCCAGTACTTC. Translated: CASRLLGVKTQYF.

The rearrangement joins TRBV2 to TRBJ2-1; 7 nucleotides agree with TRBD1. The CDR3 length is 14 residues. V lost 6 bases and J lost 6; bases outside the gene matches: 8. The germline CDR1 and CDR2 sequences are SNHLY and FYNNEI. CDR3 DNA: TGTGCCAGCAGCGGGCAAGGACAGGTCAATGAGCAGTTCTTC. It yields the protein CASSGQGQVNEQFF.

There are a few counts of this clonotype. This chain joins TRBV29-1 and TRBJ2-7; 10 positions agree with TRBD1. The V and J ends lost 7 bases and 3 bases, in that order; junction bases with no gene match: 3. This CDR3 is 12 amino acids long. Germline V gene sequence: CDR1 SQVTM, CDR2 ANQGSEA. The CDR3 sequence: CSAGTGDYEQYF. The CDR3 coding sequence is TGCAGCGCAGGGACAGGGGACTACGAGCAGTACTTC.

This rearrangement joins TRBV28 to TRBJ1-5; no clear D. Trimming shortened V by 4 bases and J by 7 bases, and 5 bases separated the two germline ends. Germline CDR1 and CDR2: MDHEN and SYDVKM. The CDR3 loop spans 11 amino acids. CDR3: CASSSLQPQHF. The CDR3 coding sequence is TGTGCCAGCAGTTCCTTGCAGCCCCAGCATTTT.

V gene TRBV28 combines with J gene TRBJ2-7; D is possibly TRBD1 or TRBD2 (5 bases each). CDR1 and CDR2 (germline): MDHEN, SYDVKM. This CDR3 has 16 amino acids. Trimming shortened V by 4 bases and J by 4 bases, and 20 bases separated the two germline ends. The DNA of the CDR3 is TGTGCCAGCAGTTCTACCGGGACCGGGCACGGGTACGAGCAGTACTTC. Amino acid sequence: CASSSTGTGHGYEQYF.